Described below is a single T cell receptor (beta chain) sequence and its context. Its antigen remains unknown. CDR3 length: 15 residues. Germline V gene sequence: CDR1 SGHTA, CDR2 FQGNSA. The V gene lost 4 bases and the J gene lost 1 base, with 11 bases spanning the gap. This sample is part of a study of Ad26.COV2.S vaccination and SARS-CoV-2 variants. Study results and limitations: Total T cell responses may have been underestimated by the TCR breadth and depth analyses.

Sequencing used immunoSEQ multiplex PCR; TCRdb keeps in-frame clones, though not all of them. The profile shows 180,000 or so clones, 87% of them singletons. The clonotype comes from a human donor who had recovered from COVID-19. The specimen comprised peripheral blood, sampled after recovery from COVID-19. V is TRBV7-2 and J is TRBJ2-1; TRBD1 might be the D (6 bases). The CDR3 DNA reads as TGTGCCAGCAGCTCGACCGGGACATCCTACAATGAGCAGTTCTTC. This codes for CASSSTGTSYNEQFF.